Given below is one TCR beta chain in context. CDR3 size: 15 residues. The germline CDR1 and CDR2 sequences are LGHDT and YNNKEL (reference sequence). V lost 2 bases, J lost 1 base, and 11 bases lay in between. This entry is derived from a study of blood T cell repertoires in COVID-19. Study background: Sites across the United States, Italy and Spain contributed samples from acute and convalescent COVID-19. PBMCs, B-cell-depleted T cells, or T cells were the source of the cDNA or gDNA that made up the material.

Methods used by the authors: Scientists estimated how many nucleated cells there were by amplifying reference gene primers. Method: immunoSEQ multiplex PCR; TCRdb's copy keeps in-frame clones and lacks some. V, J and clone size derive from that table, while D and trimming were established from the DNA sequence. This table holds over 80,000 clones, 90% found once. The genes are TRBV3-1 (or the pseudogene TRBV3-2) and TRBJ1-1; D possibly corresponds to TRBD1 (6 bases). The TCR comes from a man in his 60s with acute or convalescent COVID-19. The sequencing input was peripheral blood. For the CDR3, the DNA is TGTGCCAGCAGCCAATCTTCGACAGGGAACACTGAAGCTTTCTTT. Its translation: CASSQSSTGNTEAFF.